This T cell receptor (beta chain) was retrieved from a study of cytotoxic CD8 clonotypes in ibrutinib-treated CLL. Assay used: immunoSEQ multiplex PCR; TCRdb lists only in-frame clones, some missing. The sample records around 310,000 clones, roughly 79% being singletons. The CDR3 has 14 amino acids. V dropped 2 bases and J dropped 2 bases, with 10 bases sitting between them. Germline values: CDR1 KGHSH, CDR2 LQKENI. Sample: PBMCs, taken before ibrutinib treatment. The chain is built from TRBV18 and TRBJ2-7, with D maybe TRBD2 (6 bases). The sequence was obtained from a human donor with chronic lymphocytic leukemia. The chain's CDR3 is CASSPGAGTYEQYF. Written as DNA, the CDR3 is TGTGCCAGCTCACCAGGGGCGGGGACCTACGAGCAGTACTTC.